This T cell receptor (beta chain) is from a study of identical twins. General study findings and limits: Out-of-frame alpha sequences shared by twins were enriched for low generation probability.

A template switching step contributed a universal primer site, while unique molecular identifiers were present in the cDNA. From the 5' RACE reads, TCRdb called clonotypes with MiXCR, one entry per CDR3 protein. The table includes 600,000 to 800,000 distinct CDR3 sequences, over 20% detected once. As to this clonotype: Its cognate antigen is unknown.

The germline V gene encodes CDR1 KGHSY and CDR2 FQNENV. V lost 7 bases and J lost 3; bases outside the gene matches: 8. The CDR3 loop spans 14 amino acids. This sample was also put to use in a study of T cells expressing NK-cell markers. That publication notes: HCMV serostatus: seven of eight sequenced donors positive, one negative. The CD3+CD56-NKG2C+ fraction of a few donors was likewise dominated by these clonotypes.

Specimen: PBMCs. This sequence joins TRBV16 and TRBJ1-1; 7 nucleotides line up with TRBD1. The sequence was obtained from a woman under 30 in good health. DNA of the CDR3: TGTGCCAGCAACCGACAGGGAGTGGACACTGAAGCTTTCTTT. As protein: CASNRQGVDTEAFF.